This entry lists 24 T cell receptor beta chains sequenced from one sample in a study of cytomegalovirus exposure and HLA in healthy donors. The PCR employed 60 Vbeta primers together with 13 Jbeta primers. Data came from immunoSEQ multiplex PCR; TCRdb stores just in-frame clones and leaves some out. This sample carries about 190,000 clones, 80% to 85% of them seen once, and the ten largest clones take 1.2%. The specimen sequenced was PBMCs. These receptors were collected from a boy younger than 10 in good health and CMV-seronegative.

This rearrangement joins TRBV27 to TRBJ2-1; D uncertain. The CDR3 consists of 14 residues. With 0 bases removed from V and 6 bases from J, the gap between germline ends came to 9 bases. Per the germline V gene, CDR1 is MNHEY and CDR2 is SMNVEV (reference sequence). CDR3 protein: CASSLSLKSNEQFF. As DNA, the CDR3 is TGTGCCAGCAGTTTATCGTTGAAGAGCAATGAGCAGTTCTTC.

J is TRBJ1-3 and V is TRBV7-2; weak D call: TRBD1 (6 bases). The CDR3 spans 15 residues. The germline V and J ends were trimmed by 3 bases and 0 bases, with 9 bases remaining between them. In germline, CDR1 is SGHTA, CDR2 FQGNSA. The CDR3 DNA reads TGTGCCAGCAGCTTGACAGGTGACTCTGGAAACACCATATATTTT. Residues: CASSLTGDSGNTIYF.

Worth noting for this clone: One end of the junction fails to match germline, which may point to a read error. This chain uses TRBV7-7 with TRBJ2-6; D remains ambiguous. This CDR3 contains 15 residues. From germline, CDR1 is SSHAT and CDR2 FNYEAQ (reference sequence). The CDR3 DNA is TGTGCTAGCAGCCTCGGCGGTCCTGGGGCCAACGTCCTGACTTTC. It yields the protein CASSLGGPGANVLTF.

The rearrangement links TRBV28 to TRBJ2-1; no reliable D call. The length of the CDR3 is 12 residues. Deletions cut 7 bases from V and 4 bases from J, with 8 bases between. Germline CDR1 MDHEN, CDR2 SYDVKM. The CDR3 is CASTGFYNEQFF. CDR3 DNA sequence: TGTGCCAGCACCGGTTTTTACAATGAGCAGTTCTTC.

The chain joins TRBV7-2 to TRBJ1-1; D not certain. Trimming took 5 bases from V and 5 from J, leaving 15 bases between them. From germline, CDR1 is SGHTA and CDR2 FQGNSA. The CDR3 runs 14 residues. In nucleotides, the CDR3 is TGTGCCAGCAGCGCGACAACTTCGGGGACTGAAGCTTTCTTT. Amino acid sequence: CASSATTSGTEAFF.

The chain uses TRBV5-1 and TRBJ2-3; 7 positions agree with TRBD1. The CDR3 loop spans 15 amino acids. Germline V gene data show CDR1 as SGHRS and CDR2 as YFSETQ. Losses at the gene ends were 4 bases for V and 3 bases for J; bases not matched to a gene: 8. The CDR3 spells CASSQTGARTDTQYF. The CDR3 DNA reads TGCGCCAGCAGCCAAACAGGGGCGCGGACAGATACGCAGTATTTT.

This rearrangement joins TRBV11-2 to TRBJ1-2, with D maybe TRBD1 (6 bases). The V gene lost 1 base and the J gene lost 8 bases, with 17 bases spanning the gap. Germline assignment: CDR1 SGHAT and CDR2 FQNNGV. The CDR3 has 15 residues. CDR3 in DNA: TGTGCCAGCAGCTTAGGATGGTCAGGGGCAGAGGGCTACACCTTC. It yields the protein CASSLGWSGAEGYTF. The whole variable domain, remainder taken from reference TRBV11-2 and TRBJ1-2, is EAGVAQSPRYKIIEKRQSVAFWCNPISGHATLYWYQQILGQGPKLLIQFQNNGVVDDSQLPKDRFSAERLKGVDSTLKIQPAKLEDSAVYLCASSLGWSGAEGYTFGSGTRLTVV.

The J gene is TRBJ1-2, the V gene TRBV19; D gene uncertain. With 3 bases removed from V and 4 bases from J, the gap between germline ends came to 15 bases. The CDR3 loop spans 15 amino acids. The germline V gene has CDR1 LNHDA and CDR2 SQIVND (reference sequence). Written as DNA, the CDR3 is TGTGCCAGTAGTATCAATCCATGGGCAGGCTATGGCTACACCTTC. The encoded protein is CASSINPWAGYGYTF.

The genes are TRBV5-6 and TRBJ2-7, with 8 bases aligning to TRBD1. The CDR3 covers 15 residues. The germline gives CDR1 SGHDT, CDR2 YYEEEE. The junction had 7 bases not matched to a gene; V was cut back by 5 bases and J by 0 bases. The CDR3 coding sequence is TGTGCCAGCAGTTTTTACGGGACAGGCTCCTACGAGCAGTACTTC. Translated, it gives CASSFYGTGSYEQYF.

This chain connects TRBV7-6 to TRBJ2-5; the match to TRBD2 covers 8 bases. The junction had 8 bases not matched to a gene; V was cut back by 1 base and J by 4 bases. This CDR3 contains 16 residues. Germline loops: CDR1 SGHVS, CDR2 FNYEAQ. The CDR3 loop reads CASSLGPAGEGETQYF. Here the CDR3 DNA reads TGTGCCAGCAGCTTAGGTCCAGCGGGGGAGGGAGAGACCCAGTACTTC.

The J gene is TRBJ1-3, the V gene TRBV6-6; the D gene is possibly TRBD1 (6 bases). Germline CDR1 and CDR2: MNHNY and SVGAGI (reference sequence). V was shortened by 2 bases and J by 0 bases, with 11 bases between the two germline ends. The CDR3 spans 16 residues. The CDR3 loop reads CASSYGDTFSGNTIYF. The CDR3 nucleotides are TGTGCCAGCAGTTACGGGGACACCTTCTCTGGAAACACCATATATTTT.

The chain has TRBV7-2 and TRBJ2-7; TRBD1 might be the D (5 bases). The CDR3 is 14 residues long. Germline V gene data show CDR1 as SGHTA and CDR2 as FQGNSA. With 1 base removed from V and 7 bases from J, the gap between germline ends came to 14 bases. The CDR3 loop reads CASSLERGAREQYF. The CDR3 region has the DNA TGTGCCAGCAGCTTAGAAAGGGGCGCGAGGGAGCAGTACTTC. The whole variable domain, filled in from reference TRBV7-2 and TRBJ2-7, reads GAGVSQSPSNKVTEKGKDVELRCDPISGHTALYWYRQSLGQGLEFLIYFQGNSAPDKSGLPSDRFSAERTGGSVSTLTIQRTQQEDSAVYLCASSLERGAREQYFGPGTRLTVT.

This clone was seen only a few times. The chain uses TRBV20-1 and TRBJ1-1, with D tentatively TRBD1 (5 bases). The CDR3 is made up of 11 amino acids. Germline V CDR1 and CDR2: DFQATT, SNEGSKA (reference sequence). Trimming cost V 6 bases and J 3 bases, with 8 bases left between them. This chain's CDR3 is CSALGDTEAFF. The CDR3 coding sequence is TGCAGTGCCCTAGGGGACACTGAAGCTTTCTTT.

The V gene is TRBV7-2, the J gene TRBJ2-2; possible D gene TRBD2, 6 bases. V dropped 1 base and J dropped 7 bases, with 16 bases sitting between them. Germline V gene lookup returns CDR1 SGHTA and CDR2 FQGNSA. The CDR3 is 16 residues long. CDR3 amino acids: CASSLGSGLPSGELFF. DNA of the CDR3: TGTGCCAGCAGCTTAGGTTCGGGACTCCCCAGCGGGGAGCTGTTTTTT.

CDR3 residues: CASSPSGNTIYF. The CDR3 nucleotides read TGTGCCAGCAGTCCGTCCGGAAACACCATATATTTT. J is TRBJ1-3 and V is TRBV6-1; no clear D gene. Germline V gives CDR1 MNHNS, CDR2 SASEGT. Trimming took 5 bases from V and 4 from J, leaving 6 bases between them. CDR3 length: 12 residues.

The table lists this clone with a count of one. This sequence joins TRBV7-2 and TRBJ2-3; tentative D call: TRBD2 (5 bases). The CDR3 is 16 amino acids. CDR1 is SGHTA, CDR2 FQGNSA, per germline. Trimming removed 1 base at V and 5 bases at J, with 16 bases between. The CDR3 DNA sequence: TGTGCCAGCAGCTTAGGGGTGGCCTATGGACTAGATACGCAGTATTTT. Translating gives CASSLGVAYGLDTQYF.

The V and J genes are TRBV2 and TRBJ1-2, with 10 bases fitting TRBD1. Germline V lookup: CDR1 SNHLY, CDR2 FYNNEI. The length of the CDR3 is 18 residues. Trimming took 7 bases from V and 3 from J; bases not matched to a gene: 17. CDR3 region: CASTLTQIRDRGHYGYTF. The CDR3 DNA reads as TGTGCCAGCACCCTGACTCAAATCCGGGACAGGGGACACTATGGCTACACCTTC. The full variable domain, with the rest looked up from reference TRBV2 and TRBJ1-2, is EPEVTQTPSHQVTQMGQEVILRCVPISNHLYFYWYRQILGQKVEFLVSFYNNEISEKSEIFDDQFSVERPDGSNFTLKIRSTKLEDSAMYFCASTLTQIRDRGHYGYTFGSGTRLTVV.

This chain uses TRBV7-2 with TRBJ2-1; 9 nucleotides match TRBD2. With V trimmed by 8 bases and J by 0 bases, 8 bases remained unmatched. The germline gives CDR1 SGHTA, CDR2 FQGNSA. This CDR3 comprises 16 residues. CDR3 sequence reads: CASSFSGGSSYNEQFF. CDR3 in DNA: TGTGCCAGCTCCTTTAGCGGGGGCAGCTCCTACAATGAGCAGTTCTTC.

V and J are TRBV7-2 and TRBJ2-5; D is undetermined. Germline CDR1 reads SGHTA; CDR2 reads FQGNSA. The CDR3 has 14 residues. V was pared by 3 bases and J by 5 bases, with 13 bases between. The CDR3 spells CASSLVAVRETQYF. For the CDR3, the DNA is TGTGCCAGCAGCTTGGTTGCTGTCAGGGAGACCCAGTACTTC.

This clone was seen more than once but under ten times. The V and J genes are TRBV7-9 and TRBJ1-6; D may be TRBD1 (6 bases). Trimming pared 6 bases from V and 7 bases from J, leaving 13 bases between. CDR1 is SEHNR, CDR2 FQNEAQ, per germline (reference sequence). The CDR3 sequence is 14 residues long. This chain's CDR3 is CASSSTGWNSPLHF. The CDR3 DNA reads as TGTGCCAGCAGTTCCACAGGGTGGAATTCACCCCTCCACTTT.

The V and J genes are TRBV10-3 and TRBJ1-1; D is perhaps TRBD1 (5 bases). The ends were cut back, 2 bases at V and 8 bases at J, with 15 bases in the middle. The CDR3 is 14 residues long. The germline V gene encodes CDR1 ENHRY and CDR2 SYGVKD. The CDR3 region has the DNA TGTGCCATCAGTGAGGATACCGGGGGAGACGAAGCTTTCTTT. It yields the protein CAISEDTGGDEAFF.

Here the CDR3 DNA reads TGTGCCAGCAGCTTGGGACAGGGGGCAAAGAATGAGCAGTTCTTC. Its protein is CASSLGQGAKNEQFF. V usage is TRBV9 and J usage is TRBJ2-1, with TRBD1 identical over 12 bases. V shed 4 bases, J shed 7 bases, and the junction held 6 bases outside the gene matches. The CDR3 contains 15 residues. CDR1 and CDR2 (germline): SGDLS, YYNGEE.

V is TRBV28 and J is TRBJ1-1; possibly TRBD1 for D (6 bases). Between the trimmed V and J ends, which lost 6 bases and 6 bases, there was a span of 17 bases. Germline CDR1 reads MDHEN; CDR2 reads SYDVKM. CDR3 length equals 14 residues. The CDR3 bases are TGTGCCAGCAGGATCGACAGGATGGGCGCTGAAGCTTTCTTT. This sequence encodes CASRIDRMGAEAFF. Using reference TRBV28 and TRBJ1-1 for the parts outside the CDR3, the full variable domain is DVKVTQSSRYLVKRTGEKVFLECVQDMDHENMFWYRQDPGLGLRLIYFSYDVKMKEKGDIPEGYSVSREKKERFSLILESASTNQTSMYLCASRIDRMGAEAFFGQGTRLTVV.

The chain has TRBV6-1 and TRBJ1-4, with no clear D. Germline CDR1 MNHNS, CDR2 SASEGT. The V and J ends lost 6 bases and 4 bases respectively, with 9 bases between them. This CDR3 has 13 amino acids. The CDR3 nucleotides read TGTGCCAGCAGAGGCGGTAATAATGAAAAACTGTTTTTT. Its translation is CASRGGNNEKLFF.